The rows below give T cell receptor beta chains drawn from one sample of a study of cytomegalovirus exposure and HLA in healthy donors. TCRdb's copy holds only in-frame clones and misses some; the assay was immunoSEQ multiplex PCR. This sample carries approximately 120,000 clones, around 86% of them seen once, and the ten largest clones take 2.2%. The sequenced sample consisted of PBMCs. The receptors were sampled from a woman younger than 45 in good health and CMV-seronegative. The CDR3 runs from the conserved cysteine through the conserved F or W. Fields, in order: J gene, V gene, clone size, D gene, CDR3 protein, CDR3 DNA. A D gene is named only where the DNA matches it firmly. Part of the rows lack a size; the others show once, few, many or a class for expanded clones.

TRBJ2-7 TRBV6-5 NA TRBD1 CASSLGSTGFPYEQYF TGTGCCAGCAGTTTGGGGTCGACAGGGTTCCCTTACGAGCAGTACTTC
TRBJ2-5 TRBV9 few NA CASSPTSYQETQYF TGTGCCAGCAGCCCAACTTCGTACCAAGAGACCCAGTACTTC
TRBJ2-1 TRBV4-1 NA TRBD2 CASRTSGRAYNEQFF TGCGCCAGCAGGACCAGCGGGAGGGCCTACAATGAGCAGTTCTTC
TRBJ2-7 TRBV18 few TRBD2 CASSPSGGNSYEQYF TGTGCCAGCTCACCTTCGGGGGGGAACTCCTACGAGCAGTACTTC
TRBJ2-6 TRBV27 NA NA CASRSTGLGANVLTF TGTGCCAGCAGGTCGACAGGCCTCGGGGCCAACGTCCTGACTTTC
TRBJ2-1 TRBV5-1 NA TRBD2 CASTYSGSRGNEQFF TGCGCCAGCACCTATAGCGGGAGTCGGGGCAATGAGCAGTTCTTC
TRBJ1-5 TRBV7-9 NA TRBD1 CASSLEGTGYSNQPQHF TGTGCCAGCAGCCTAGAGGGGACAGGATATAGCAATCAGCCCCAGCATTTT
TRBJ2-2 TRBV28 NA TRBD2 CASSSPSGNTGELFF TGTGCCAGCAGTTCTCCTAGCGGGAACACCGGGGAGCTGTTTTTT
TRBJ2-7 TRBV27 NA NA CASSPAAAGEQYF TGTGCCAGCAGCCCAGCGGCGGCGGGGGAGCAGTACTTC
TRBJ1-1 TRBV11-2 NA NA CASRMAGDPGTEAFF TGTGCCAGCAGGATGGCGGGCGATCCGGGGACTGAAGCTTTCTTT
TRBJ1-1 TRBV7-9 NA NA CASSFTQGITEAFF TGTGCCAGCAGCTTTACCCAGGGGATCACTGAAGCTTTCTTT
TRBJ2-7 TRBV10-2 NA TRBD1 CASSGQGLYEQYF TGCGCCAGCAGTGGACAGGGTTTATACGAGCAGTACTTC
TRBJ2-7 TRBV7-9 once TRBD1 CASSTRQGARYEQYF TGTGCCAGCAGCACCCGACAGGGGGCGAGGTACGAGCAGTACTTC
TRBJ2-3 TRBV18 NA TRBD2 CASSPGAGDTDTQYF TGTGCCAGCTCACCAGGGGCGGGAGACACAGATACGCAGTATTTT
TRBJ2-5 TRBV15 NA TRBD2 CATSSPLIEAGVETQYF TGTGCCACCAGCAGCCCACTTATCGAAGCGGGAGTAGAGACCCAGTACTTC
TRBJ2-7 TRBV5-1 NA TRBD2 CASASSGSGEQYF TGCGCCAGCGCCTCTAGCGGGAGTGGCGAGCAGTACTTC
TRBJ2-5 TRBV10-3 NA TRBD2 CAISRIAGEETQYF TGTGCCATCAGCCGAATAGCGGGAGAAGAGACCCAGTACTTC
TRBJ2-5 TRBV5-6 few TRBD2 CASSLRTSGNFPQETQYF TGTGCCAGCAGCTTGCGGACTAGCGGGAACTTTCCTCAAGAGACCCAGTACTTC
TRBJ2-7 TRBV4-2 NA TRBD1 CASSTGQGIDEQYF TGTGCCAGCAGCACTGGACAGGGGATCGACGAGCAGTACTTC
TRBJ2-2 TRBV30 NA TRBD2 CAWSLTSGRGAGELFF TGTGCCTGGAGTCTTACTAGCGGGAGGGGGGCCGGGGAGCTGTTTTTT
TRBJ1-1 TRBV28 NA NA CASSSQGRGRGDTEAFF TGTGCCAGCAGCTCCCAGGGGCGGGGGAGAGGGGACACTGAAGCTTTCTTT
TRBJ1-1 TRBV7-9 NA TRBD1 CASSLVFWTGRSTEAFF TGTGCCAGCAGCTTAGTATTCTGGACAGGGAGATCCACTGAAGCTTTCTTT
TRBJ1-1 TRBV5-1 NA NA CASSSRQQNTEAFF TGCGCCAGCAGCTCCAGACAGCAGAACACTGAAGCTTTCTTT
TRBJ2-2 TRBV7-2 NA NA CASSYPGYTGELFF TGTGCCAGCAGCTACCCCGGTTATACCGGGGAGCTGTTTTTT
TRBJ2-7 TRBV6-4 NA NA CASSDPKTGTETSYEQYF TGTGCCAGCAGTGACCCAAAAACCGGGACTGAGACCTCCTACGAGCAGTACTTC
TRBJ2-1 TRBV5-1 few TRBD2 CASSLAEGYSGSYNEQFF TGCGCCAGCAGCTTGGCCGAGGGGTATAGCGGGAGCTACAATGAGCAGTTCTTC
TRBJ2-1 TRBV7-3 NA TRBD2 CASSPAGGGYNEQFF TGTGCCAGCAGCCCCGCGGGCGGGGGGTACAATGAGCAGTTCTTC
TRBJ2-5 TRBV5-4 NA NA CASSLTRGKETQYF TGTGCCAGCAGCTTGACCCGGGGGAAAGAGACCCAGTACTTC
TRBJ2-5 TRBV6-1 NA TRBD1 CASSQGFGQETQYF TGTGCCAGCTCACAGGGGTTCGGACAAGAGACCCAGTACTTC
TRBJ2-2 TRBV5-4 NA NA CASSPQIPNTGELFF TGTGCCAGCAGCCCACAGATACCGAACACCGGGGAGCTGTTTTTT
TRBJ2-7 TRBV6-5 once NA CASSPLGDSYEQYF TGTGCCAGCTCTCCCTTGGGAGACTCCTACGAGCAGTACTTC
TRBJ1-4 TRBV4-3 NA NA CASSQGTVSLGEKLFF TGCGCCAGCAGCCAAGGAACCGTTTCCCTCGGTGAAAAACTGTTTTTT
TRBJ2-3 TRBV6-1 NA TRBD1 CASSGRQGQRTDTQYF TGTGCCAGCAGTGGCAGACAGGGTCAGCGCACAGATACGCAGTATTTT
TRBJ2-2 TRBV9 NA NA CASSESLAQLETGELFF TGTGCCAGCAGCGAATCACTAGCTCAGCTCGAGACCGGGGAGCTGTTTTTT
TRBJ1-1 TRBV29-1 few TRBD1 CSVGTGNTEAFF TGCAGCGTCGGGACAGGGAACACTGAAGCTTTCTTT
TRBJ2-1 TRBV10-3 NA NA CAISVQRVYNEQFF TGTGCCATCAGTGTTCAGCGGGTATACAATGAGCAGTTCTTC
TRBJ2-4 TRBV14 few NA CASSRAKLDHQYF TGTGCCAGCAGCCGAGCTAAACTAGACCATCAGTACTTC
TRBJ2-2 TRBV7-9 NA TRBD2 CASSLLLAGTGELFF TGTGCCAGCAGCTTATTATTAGCGGGCACCGGGGAGCTGTTTTTT
TRBJ2-1 TRBV5-4 few NA CASSRQSYNEQFF TGTGCCAGCAGCCGACAGTCCTACAATGAGCAGTTCTTC
TRBJ2-1 TRBV7-9 NA NA CSSSLVSGLDEQFF TGTTCCAGCAGCTTGGTCTCAGGGTTGGATGAGCAGTTCTTC